These T cell receptor beta chains were read from a single sample in a study of T cell repertoires in cytomegalovirus infection. TCRdb ran MiXCR on the reads and lists one entry per CDR3 protein. The table lists around 740,000 distinct CDR3 sequences, less than 40% of them singletons. The specimen sequenced was PBMCs. Receptors were obtained from a human donor in good health (CMV status not recorded). Some clones in this sample may be carry-over from other donors' samples. Each CDR3 is given with its conserved first and last residue. The D gene is left open where the match is weak. Where a row states a size, it is once, few, many or the class of an expanded clone; other rows omit it.

TRBJ2-7 NA NA TRBV27 TGTGCCAGCAGTCTACAGGGCCTTGGGGACAAGTCCTACGAGCAGTACTTC CASSLQGLGDKSYEQYF
TRBJ1-2 TRBD1 many TRBV7-2 TGTGCCAGCAGCAAAGGGGACAGGAACTATGGCTACACCTTC CASSKGDRNYGYTF
TRBJ2-2 TRBD1 NA TRBV12-3/TRBV12-4 TGTGCCAGCAGTTCCGGGACAGAAACCGGGGAGCTGTTTTTT CASSSGTETGELFF
TRBJ1-1 NA NA TRBV5-1 TGCGCCAGCAGCGCGCAGGGAAAGGCTTTCTTT CASSAQGKAFF
TRBJ2-7 NA NA TRBV6-5 TGTGCCACAAACGGAGGCGGAGGAGGGTACGAGCAGTACTTC CATNGGGGGYEQYF
TRBJ2-3 NA NA TRBV5-6 TGTGCCAGCAGCTCCGTCGAGGCTAAAAGTACGCAGTATTTT CASSSVEAKSTQYF
TRBJ2-1 NA many TRBV7-2 TGTGCCAGCAGCTTAGGGGAGACTAGGGGGAATGAGCAGTTCTTC CASSLGETRGNEQFF
TRBJ1-4 TRBD1 NA TRBV2 TGTGCCAGCAGTCGACAGGGTAATGAAAAACTGTTTTTT CASSRQGNEKLFF
TRBJ1-6 NA NA TRBV11-2 TGTGCCAGCAGCTTAGCGTCAGGGGAATCACCCCTCCACTTT CASSLASGESPLHF
TRBJ2-7 NA many TRBV7-2 TGTGCCAGCAGCTTATCACGTAGTTCCGAGCAGTACTTC CASSLSRSSEQYF
TRBJ2-7 NA NA TRBV28 TGTGCCAGCAGTCCCGCACTCGGCCCCATGGCCGAGCAGTACTTC CASSPALGPMAEQYF
TRBJ2-5 NA NA TRBV12-3/TRBV12-4 TGTGCCAGCAACGCAGGGTCGGAGACCCAGTACTTC CASNAGSETQYF
TRBJ1-1 NA NA TRBV25-1 TGTGCCAGCAGTGGACAGGTCGGGTTCGCTAAAGCTTTCTTT CASSGQVGFAKAFF
TRBJ1-4 NA NA TRBV7-9 TGTGCCAGCAGCTCAAGTGGGGTAGGGGAAAAACTGTTTTTT CASSSSGVGEKLFF
TRBJ2-1 NA NA TRBV5-6 TGTGCCAGCAGCTTCCGCAACTCCTACCCGCTTGATGTGCAGTTCTTC CASSFRNSYPLDVQFF
TRBJ1-5 TRBD1 NA TRBV6-2/TRBV6-3 TGTGCCAGCAGTTGGGCGGGGACAGAGTATAGCAATCAGCCCCAGCATTTT CASSWAGTEYSNQPQHF
TRBJ1-4 NA few TRBV7-2 TGTGCCAGCAGCCAAAAGATTTGGGGAGCTTTCGGGTTGGCTAATGAAAAACTGTTTTTT CASSQKIWGAFGLANEKLFF
TRBJ2-7 NA NA TRBV7-6 TGTGCCAGCAGCTTAGTCCCTTCCGAGGACGGCGCCTACGAGCAGTACTTC CASSLVPSEDGAYEQYF
TRBJ1-5 TRBD1 many TRBV6-1 TGTGCCAGCATTCCTGGGACAGGGGGCAATCAGCCCCAGCATTTT CASIPGTGGNQPQHF
TRBJ2-3 NA NA TRBV28 TGTGCCAGCAGTTTAGAGCTAGAGAGTAATACGCAGTATTTT CASSLELESNTQYF
TRBJ1-1 TRBD1 NA TRBV28 TGTGCCAGCAGTTTAACGACAGGGGTCATGAACACTGAAGCTTTCTTT CASSLTTGVMNTEAFF
TRBJ2-5 NA NA TRBV20-1 TGCAGTGCTAGAAGAGGTGGGGAGACCCAGTACTTC CSARRGGETQYF
TRBJ2-4 NA few TRBV3-1 TGTGCCAGCAGCCAATCGAGTAGCGCCCGGTTCGCAACCAAAAACATTCAGTACTTC CASSQSSSARFATKNIQYF
TRBJ2-4 TRBD2 NA TRBV6-1 TGTGCCAGCAGTTCGGAGACTAGCGGGGGAACGAACATTCAGTACTTC CASSSETSGGTNIQYF
TRBJ2-1 NA NA TRBV3-1 TGTGCCAGCAGCCGAGTGGAACGAAGCTCCTACAATGAGCAGTTCTTC CASSRVERSSYNEQFF
TRBJ1-2 NA NA TRBV20-1 TGCAGTGCTAGACCAGGGGTTCTTCCCTATGGCTACACCTTC CSARPGVLPYGYTF
TRBJ2-7 NA NA TRBV6-6 TGTGCCAGCAGTTACTCGTTCTACGAGCAGTACTTC CASSYSFYEQYF
TRBJ2-5 TRBD2 NA TRBV20-1 TGCAGTACTAACCGGGAGGGTGGGGAGACCCAGTACTTC CSTNREGGETQYF
TRBJ1-1 NA once TRBV7-1 TGTGCCAGCAGCTCGTCGGCCGGGACACCGAACACTGAAGCTTTCTTT CASSSSAGTPNTEAFF
TRBJ2-5 NA few TRBV5-1 TGCGCCAGCAGCTATGGTGGCCCGTGGGAGACCCAGTACTTC CASSYGGPWETQYF
TRBJ1-1 NA few TRBV27 TGTGCCAGCAGTTCTCTCGCGGGGAAGAACACTGAAGCTTTCTTT CASSSLAGKNTEAFF
TRBJ1-4 NA few TRBV6-6 TGTGCCGCGAGCCAGGGTCCTAATGAAAAACTGTTTTTT CAASQGPNEKLFF
TRBJ1-2 NA few TRBV12-3/TRBV12-4 TGTGCCAGCAGTCTCCCACCAGGGTCCGGCTACACCTTC CASSLPPGSGYTF
TRBJ1-5 NA few TRBV12-3/TRBV12-4 TGTGCCAGCAGTTTTGAGGGTGTGAAGAATCAGCCCCAGCATTTT CASSFEGVKNQPQHF
TRBJ2-5 TRBD2 few TRBV20-1 TGCAGTGCTAGATACAGCGGGACTAGTCGACAAGAGACCCAGTACTTC CSARYSGTSRQETQYF
TRBJ1-3 NA few TRBV6-5 TGTGCCAGCAGTTACTCGCGGGCATCCACGGGTGGGGCTGGAAACACCATATATTTT CASSYSRASTGGAGNTIYF
TRBJ2-1 NA few TRBV28 TGTGCCAGCAGTTTTCTGGAGGACTACAATGAGCAGTTCTTC CASSFLEDYNEQFF
TRBJ2-2 TRBD2 NA TRBV7-9 TGTGCCAGCAGCTTAAGGATCGGACTAGCGGGAATCGCGAACACCGGGGAGCTGTTTTTT CASSLRIGLAGIANTGELFF
TRBJ2-5 TRBD1 NA TRBV7-2 TGTGCCAGCAGCTTAACTGGGACAGGGCAAGAGACCCAGTACTTC CASSLTGTGQETQYF
TRBJ1-4 NA NA TRBV11-2 TGTGCCAGCAGCTCCCAGAGAGAAAAACTGTTTTTT CASSSQREKLFF
TRBJ2-7 TRBD1 few TRBV19 TGTGCCAGTAGTATAGGAGGGGGCGGACTCCGTCCCTACGAGCAGTACTTC CASSIGGGGLRPYEQYF
TRBJ1-4 NA NA TRBV5-1 TGCGCCAGCAGCTCGACGACAGTAAGGGGTGAAAAACTGTTTTTT CASSSTTVRGEKLFF
TRBJ2-7 NA NA TRBV11-2 TGTGCCAGCAGCCCGCAACCGGGACGCAGCTCCTACGAGCAGTACTTC CASSPQPGRSSYEQYF
TRBJ1-3 NA NA TRBV4-1 TGCGCCAGCAGCCACCCAGGGGCCGCTGGAAACACCATATATTTT CASSHPGAAGNTIYF
TRBJ1-4 NA few TRBV12-3/TRBV12-4 TGTGCCAGCAGTTTCCCCGGCCTTTGGGAAAAACTGTTTTTT CASSFPGLWEKLFF
TRBJ1-2 NA NA TRBV7-2 TGTGCCAGCAGCTTATCGGCCGGACCTAACTATGGCTACACCTTC CASSLSAGPNYGYTF
TRBJ1-4 NA NA TRBV20-1 TGCAGTGCTAGAGATCACGTCGCGGGGGGCAACAGAGAAAAACTGTTTTTT CSARDHVAGGNREKLFF
TRBJ2-3 TRBD2 few TRBV12-3/TRBV12-4 TGTGCCAGCAGTCCAGGACTAGCGGGAGCAAGAGATACGCAGTATTTT CASSPGLAGARDTQYF
TRBJ1-5 NA NA TRBV20-1 TGCAGTGCTCCGACCGAGAGCAATCAGCCCCAGCATTTT CSAPTESNQPQHF
TRBJ2-7 TRBD2 NA TRBV7-2 TGTGCCAGCAGCTTCTCGACTAGCGGGAGTAGGTACGAGCAGTACTTC CASSFSTSGSRYEQYF
TRBJ2-2 NA NA TRBV6-2/TRBV6-3 TGTGCCAGCAGGGACGGACGGAGGTCGAACACCGGGGAGCTGTTTTTT CASRDGRRSNTGELFF
TRBJ2-3 TRBD2 once TRBV20-1 TGCAGTGCCATTGACAGCGGGAGAAGGTCAGATACGCAGTATTTT CSAIDSGRRSDTQYF
TRBJ2-4 NA NA TRBV28 TGTGCCAGCAGTTTTGACAAAAACATTCAGTACTTC CASSFDKNIQYF
TRBJ1-2 NA NA TRBV11-2 TGTGCCAGCAGCCCGAATGTGGGGGCCCACTATGGCTACACCTTC CASSPNVGAHYGYTF
TRBJ2-1 NA NA TRBV7-3 TGTGCCAGCAGCTTAACGCATTCCCGGACAGTTGAGCAGTTCTTC CASSLTHSRTVEQFF
TRBJ2-5 NA NA TRBV27 TGTGCCAGCAGTTTAAGTTCTCCAGGGGTGATCGAGACCCAGTACTTC CASSLSSPGVIETQYF
TRBJ2-1 NA NA TRBV6-6 TGTGCCAGCACGGGGATGGCAGTTAAATACAATGAGCAGTTCTTC CASTGMAVKYNEQFF
TRBJ1-4 NA NA TRBV2 TGTGCCAGCGGATCGGAAGTGTTCATGGAAAAACTGTTTTTT CASGSEVFMEKLFF
TRBJ2-1 TRBD2 few TRBV7-3 TGTGCCAGCAGCTTAAACCGGGGGGGCCGCTCAATGGGTGAGCAGTTCTTC CASSLNRGGRSMGEQFF
TRBJ2-7 TRBD2 few TRBV28 TGTGCCAGCACCCGTAGCGGGAGTAAGAACGAGCAGTACTTC CASTRSGSKNEQYF